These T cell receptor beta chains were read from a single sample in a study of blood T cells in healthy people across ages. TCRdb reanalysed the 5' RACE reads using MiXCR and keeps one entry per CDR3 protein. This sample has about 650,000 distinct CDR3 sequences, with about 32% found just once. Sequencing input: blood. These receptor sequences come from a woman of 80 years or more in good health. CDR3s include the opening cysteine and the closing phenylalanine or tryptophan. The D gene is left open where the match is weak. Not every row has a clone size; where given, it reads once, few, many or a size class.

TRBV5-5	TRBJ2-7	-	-	CASSLSRRNTYGQYF	TGTGCCAGCAGCTTGTCCCGGAGAAATACCTACGGGCAGTACTTC
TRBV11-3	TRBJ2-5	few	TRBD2	CASSLDSGGRAGETQYF	TGTGCCAGCAGCTTAGATAGCGGGGGGCGCGCGGGAGAGACCCAGTACTTC
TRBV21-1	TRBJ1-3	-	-	CATLGRGTIYF	TGTGCCACCCTGGGGAGGGGCACCATATATTTT
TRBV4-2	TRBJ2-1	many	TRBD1	CASSQLGDRGRGEQFF	TGTGCCAGCAGCCAACTCGGGGACAGGGGGCGGGGTGAGCAGTTCTTC
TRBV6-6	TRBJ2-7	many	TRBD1	CASRATGTNTYEQYF	TGTGCCAGCAGAGCGACAGGGACCAATACCTACGAGCAGTACTTC
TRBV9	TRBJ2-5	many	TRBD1	CASSVGQGAKETQYF	TGTGCCAGCAGCGTCGGACAGGGGGCTAAAGAGACCCAGTACTTC
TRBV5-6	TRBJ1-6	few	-	CASSFEEKVSPLHF	TGTGCCAGCAGCTTCGAAGAGAAGGTTTCACCCCTCCACTTT
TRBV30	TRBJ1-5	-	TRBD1	CAWQQGGVNQPQHF	TGTGCCTGGCAACAGGGGGGGGTCAATCAGCCCCAGCATTTT
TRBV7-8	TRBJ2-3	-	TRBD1	CAGSYVPGQSTDTQYF	TGTGCCGGCAGCTATGTGCCGGGACAGTCCACAGATACGCAGTATTTT
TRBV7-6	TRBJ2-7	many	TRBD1	CASSLEGGRTGALQYF	TGTGCCAGCAGCTTAGAGGGAGGTAGGACAGGGGCGCTTCAGTACTTC
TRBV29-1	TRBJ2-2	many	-	CSVRGGVATGELFF	TGCAGCGTCCGAGGGGGGGTGGCCACCGGGGAGCTGTTTTTT
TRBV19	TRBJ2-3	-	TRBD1	CASSARTGEVDTQYF	TGTGCCAGTAGTGCCCGGACAGGGGAAGTAGATACGCAGTATTTT
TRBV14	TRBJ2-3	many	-	CASSQADTQYF	TGTGCCAGCAGCCAAGCAGATACGCAGTATTTT
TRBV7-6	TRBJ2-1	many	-	CASSFRVRGYNEQFF	TGTGCCAGCAGCTTTCGGGTTCGTGGGTACAATGAGCAGTTCTTC
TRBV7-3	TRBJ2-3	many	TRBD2	CASSLRGGLAEGDTQYF	TGTGCCAGCAGCTTAAGGGGGGGACTAGCGGAGGGAGATACGCAGTATTTT
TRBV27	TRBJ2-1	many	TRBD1	CASSPPQGAAYNEQFF	TGTGCCAGCAGTCCCCCCCAGGGGGCGGCCTACAATGAGCAGTTCTTC
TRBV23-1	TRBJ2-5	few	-	CASSHGQGLCWETQYF	TGCGCCAGCAGTCATGGTCAGGGGCTATGTTGGGAGACCCAGTACTTC
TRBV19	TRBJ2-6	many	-	CASSTGGRKSPGANVLTF	TGTGCCAGTAGTACCGGGGGTCGAAAGTCGCCTGGGGCCAACGTCCTGACTTTC
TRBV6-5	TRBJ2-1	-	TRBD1	CASSKGGTGVNEQFF	TGTGCCAGCAGTAAAGGGGGGACAGGGGTCAATGAGCAGTTCTTC
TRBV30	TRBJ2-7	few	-	CAWRAKGRTYEQYF	TGTGCCTGGAGGGCGAAGGGAAGGACCTACGAGCAGTACTTC
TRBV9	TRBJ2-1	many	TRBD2	CASSNLIAGGLSEQFF	TGTGCCAGCAGTAACCTTATAGCGGGGGGCCTCAGTGAGCAGTTCTTC
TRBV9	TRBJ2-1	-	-	CASSAVSGRGGSYSEQFF	TGTGCCAGCAGCGCAGTTTCGGGTAGGGGGGGTTCCTACAGTGAGCAGTTCTTC
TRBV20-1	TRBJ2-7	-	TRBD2	CSARDGTSEYNEQYF	TGCAGTGCTAGAGACGGGACTAGCGAGTACAATGAGCAGTACTTC
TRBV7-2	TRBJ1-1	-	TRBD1	CASSLGQGQNTEAFF	TGTGCCAGCAGCTTAGGACAGGGCCAAAACACTGAAGCTTTCTTT
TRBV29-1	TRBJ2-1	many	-	CSASPGGPGEQFF	TGCAGCGCCTCCCCAGGGGGGCCGGGTGAGCAGTTCTTC
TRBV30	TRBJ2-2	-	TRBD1	CAWRVIGQGPGELFF	TGTGCCTGGAGGGTCATCGGACAGGGTCCCGGGGAGCTGTTTTTT
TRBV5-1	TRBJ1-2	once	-	CASSLNSQKKGYTF	TGCGCCAGCAGCTTGAACAGTCAAAAGAAGGGCTACACCTTC
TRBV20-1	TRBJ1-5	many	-	CSAREGRRRNQPQHF	TGCAGTGCTAGAGAAGGGCGGAGAAGGAATCAGCCCCAGCATTTT
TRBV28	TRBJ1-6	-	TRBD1	CASSSLQGARTPLHF	TGTGCCAGCAGTTCCCTGCAGGGGGCAAGGACACCCCTCCACTTT
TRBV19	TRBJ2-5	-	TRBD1	CASSVHRGREETQYF	TGTGCCAGTAGTGTCCACAGGGGGCGTGAGGAGACCCAGTACTTC
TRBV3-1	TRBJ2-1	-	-	CASSQVGGVEQFF	TGTGCCAGCAGCCAGGTGGGGGGCGTGGAGCAGTTCTTC
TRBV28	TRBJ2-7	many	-	CASSLITYEQYF	TGTGCCAGCAGCTTAATCACCTACGAGCAGTACTTC
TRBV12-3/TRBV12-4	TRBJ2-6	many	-	CASSLLGTTNSGANVLTF	TGTGCCAGCAGTTTATTGGGGACAACTAACTCTGGGGCCAACGTCCTGACTTTC
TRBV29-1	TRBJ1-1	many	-	CSVGWRGTEAFF	TGCAGCGTCGGTTGGAGGGGCACTGAAGCTTTCTTT
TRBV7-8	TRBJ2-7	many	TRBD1	CASSLVGSGTGGGYEQYF	TGTGCCAGCAGCTTAGTAGGATCCGGGACAGGGGGCGGGTACGAGCAGTACTTC
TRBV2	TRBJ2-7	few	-	CASRALSGTSYEQYF	TGTGCCAGCAGAGCCCTTTCAGGGACCTCCTACGAGCAGTACTTC
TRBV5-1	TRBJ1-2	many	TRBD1	CASSLGQGGNGYTF	TGCGCCAGCAGCCTCGGACAGGGAGGTAACGGCTACACCTTC
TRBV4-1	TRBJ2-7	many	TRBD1	CASSQALGTGLHEQYF	TGCGCCAGCAGCCAAGCCCTTGGGACAGGGCTCCACGAGCAGTACTTC
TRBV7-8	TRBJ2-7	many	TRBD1	CASSFRDSGTEQYF	TGTGCCAGCAGCTTCCGGGACAGTGGCACCGAGCAGTACTTC
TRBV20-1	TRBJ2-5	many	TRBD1	CSARDARDSQETQYF	TGCAGTGCTAGAGATGCCCGGGACAGCCAAGAGACCCAGTACTTC
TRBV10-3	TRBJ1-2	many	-	CAIRSGEAGYTF	TGTGCCATCAGGAGCGGGGAGGCTGGCTACACCTTC
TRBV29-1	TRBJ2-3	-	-	CSVGWGRESTDTQYF	TGCAGCGTTGGTTGGGGGAGAGAAAGCACAGATACGCAGTATTTT
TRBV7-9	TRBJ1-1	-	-	CAGSRGVMNTEAFF	TGTGCCGGCAGTAGGGGGGTCATGAACACTGAAGCTTTCTTT
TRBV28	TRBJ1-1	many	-	CASSSYRHQQAEAFF	TGTGCCAGCAGTTCGTACCGACACCAACAAGCTGAAGCTTTCTTT
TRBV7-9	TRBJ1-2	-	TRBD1	CASSSGIRQGFRYGYTF	TGTGCCAGCAGCTCCGGAATCCGACAGGGGTTCCGCTATGGCTACACCTTC
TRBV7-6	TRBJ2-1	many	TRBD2	CASSLASGVNNGRDEQFF	TGTGCCAGCAGCTTGGCTAGCGGGGTTAATAACGGTCGGGATGAGCAGTTCTTC
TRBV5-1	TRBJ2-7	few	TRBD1	CASSFTGASSSYNEQYF	TGCGCCAGCAGCTTCACAGGGGCTTCAAGCTCCTACAATGAGCAGTACTTC
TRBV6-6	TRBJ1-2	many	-	CASSRDPTYGYTF	TGTGCCAGCAGCCGGGACCCCACGTATGGCTACACCTTC
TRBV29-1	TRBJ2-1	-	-	CSVPGRGDYNEQFF	TGCAGCGTGCCGGGCAGGGGGGATTACAATGAGCAGTTCTTC